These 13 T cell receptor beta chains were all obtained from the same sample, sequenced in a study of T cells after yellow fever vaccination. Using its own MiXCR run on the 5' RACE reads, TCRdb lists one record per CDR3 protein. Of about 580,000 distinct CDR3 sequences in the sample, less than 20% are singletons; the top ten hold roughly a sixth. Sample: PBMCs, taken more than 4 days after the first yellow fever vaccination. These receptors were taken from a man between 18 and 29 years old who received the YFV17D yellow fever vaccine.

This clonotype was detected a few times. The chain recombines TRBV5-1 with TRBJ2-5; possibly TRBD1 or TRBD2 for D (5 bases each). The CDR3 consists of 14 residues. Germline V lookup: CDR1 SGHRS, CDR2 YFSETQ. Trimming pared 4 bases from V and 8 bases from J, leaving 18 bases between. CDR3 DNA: TGCGCCAGCAGCGACCGGGACGCCCCAGTTACCCAGTACTTC. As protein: CASSDRDAPVTQYF. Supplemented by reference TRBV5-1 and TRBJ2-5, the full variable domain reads KAGVTQTPRYLIKTRGQQVTLSCSPISGHRSVSWYQQTPGQGLQFLFEYFSETQRNKGNFPGRFSGRQFSNSRSEMNVSTLELGDSALYLCASSDRDAPVTQYFGPGTRLLVL.

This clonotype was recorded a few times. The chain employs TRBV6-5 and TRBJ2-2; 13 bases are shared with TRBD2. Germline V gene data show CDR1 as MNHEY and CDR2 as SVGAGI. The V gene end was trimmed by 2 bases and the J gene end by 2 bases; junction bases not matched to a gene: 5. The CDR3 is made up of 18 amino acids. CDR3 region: CASSYAGLAGHNTGELFF. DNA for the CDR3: TGTGCCAGCAGTTACGCGGGACTAGCGGGACATAACACCGGGGAGCTGTTTTTT.

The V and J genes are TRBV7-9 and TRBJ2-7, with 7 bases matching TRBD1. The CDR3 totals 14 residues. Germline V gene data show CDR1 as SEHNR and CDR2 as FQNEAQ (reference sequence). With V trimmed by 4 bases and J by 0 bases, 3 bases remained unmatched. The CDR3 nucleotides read TGTGCCAGCAGCTCGGACAGGTACTCCTACGAGCAGTACTTC. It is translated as CASSSDRYSYEQYF.

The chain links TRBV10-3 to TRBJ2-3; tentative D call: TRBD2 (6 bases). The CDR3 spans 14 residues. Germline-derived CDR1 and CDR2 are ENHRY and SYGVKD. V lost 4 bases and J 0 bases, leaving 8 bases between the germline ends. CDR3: CAISAGTSTDTQYF. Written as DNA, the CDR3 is TGTGCCATCAGTGCCGGGACTAGCACAGATACGCAGTATTTT.

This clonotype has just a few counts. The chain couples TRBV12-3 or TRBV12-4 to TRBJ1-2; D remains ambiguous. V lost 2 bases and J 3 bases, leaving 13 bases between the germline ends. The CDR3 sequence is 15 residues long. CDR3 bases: TGTGCCAGCAGTTTACGGCTCCCGAGGGACTATGGCTACACCTTC. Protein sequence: CASSLRLPRDYGYTF.

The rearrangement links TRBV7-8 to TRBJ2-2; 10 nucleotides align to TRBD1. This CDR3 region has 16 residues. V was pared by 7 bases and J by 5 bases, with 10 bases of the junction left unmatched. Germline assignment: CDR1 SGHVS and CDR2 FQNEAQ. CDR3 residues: CASTSPRTGGTGELFF. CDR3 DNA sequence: TGTGCCAGCACCTCTCCGCGGACAGGGGGAACCGGGGAGCTGTTTTTT.

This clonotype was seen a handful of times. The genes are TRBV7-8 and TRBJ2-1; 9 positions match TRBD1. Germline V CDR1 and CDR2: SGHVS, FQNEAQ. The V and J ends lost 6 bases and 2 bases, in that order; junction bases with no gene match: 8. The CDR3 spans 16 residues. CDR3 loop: CASRLGRQGAYNEQFF. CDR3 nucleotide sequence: TGTGCCAGCAGGTTGGGGAGACAGGGGGCCTACAATGAGCAGTTCTTC.

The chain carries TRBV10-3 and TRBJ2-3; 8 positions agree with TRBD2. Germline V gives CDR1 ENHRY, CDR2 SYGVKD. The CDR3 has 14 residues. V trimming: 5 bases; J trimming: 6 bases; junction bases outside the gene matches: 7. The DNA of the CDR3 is TGTGCCATCAGTCCGGGACTAGTTGCTGATACGCAGTATTTT. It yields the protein CAISPGLVADTQYF.

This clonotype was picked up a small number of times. DNA of the CDR3: TGCGCCAGCAGCCAAGCAGGGACAGGGAGCTATGGCTACACCTTC. It codes for CASSQAGTGSYGYTF. The chain has TRBV4-3 and TRBJ1-2, with 9 nucleotides matching TRBD1. Trimming took 1 base from V and 4 from J; bases not matched to a gene: 4. The CDR3 is 15 residues long. Germline CDR1 reads LGHNA; CDR2 reads YSLEER.

CDR3 nucleotide sequence: TGTGCCATCAGCCGGGACGGGGTGAACACTGAAGCTTTCTTT. This translates into CAISRDGVNTEAFF. The chain combines TRBV10-3 with TRBJ1-1; tentatively, D is TRBD1 (5 bases). Per germline, CDR1 ENHRY and CDR2 SYGVKD. The CDR3 runs 14 residues. V was cut by 6 bases and J by 0 bases, with 11 bases left in between.

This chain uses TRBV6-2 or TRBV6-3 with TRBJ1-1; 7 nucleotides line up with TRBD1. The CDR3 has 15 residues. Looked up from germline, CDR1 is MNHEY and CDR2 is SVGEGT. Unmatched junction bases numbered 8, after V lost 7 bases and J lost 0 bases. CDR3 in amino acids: CASTDRARMNTEAFF. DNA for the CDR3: TGTGCCAGCACTGACAGGGCTCGCATGAACACTGAAGCTTTCTTT.

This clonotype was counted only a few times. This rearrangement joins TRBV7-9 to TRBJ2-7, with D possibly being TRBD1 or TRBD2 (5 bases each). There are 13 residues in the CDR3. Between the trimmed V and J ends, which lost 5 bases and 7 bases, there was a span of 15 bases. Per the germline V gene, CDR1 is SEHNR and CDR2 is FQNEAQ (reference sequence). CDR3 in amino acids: CASSPSGRAEQYF. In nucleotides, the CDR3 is TGTGCCAGCAGCCCGTCGGGGCGCGCGGAGCAGTACTTC.

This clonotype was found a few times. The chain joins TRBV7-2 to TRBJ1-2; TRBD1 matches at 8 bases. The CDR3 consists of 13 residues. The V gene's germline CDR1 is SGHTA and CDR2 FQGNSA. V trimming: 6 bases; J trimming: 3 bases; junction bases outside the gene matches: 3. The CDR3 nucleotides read TGTGCCAGCAGACAGGGGGGTGACTATGGCTACACCTTC. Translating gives CASRQGGDYGYTF. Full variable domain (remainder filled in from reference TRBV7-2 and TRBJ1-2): GAGVSQSPSNKVTEKGKDVELRCDPISGHTALYWYRQSLGQGLEFLIYFQGNSAPDKSGLPSDRFSAERTGGSVSTLTIQRTQQEDSAVYLCASRQGGDYGYTFGSGTRLTVV.